This passage covers 14 T cell receptor beta chains from one sample sequenced in a study of cytomegalovirus exposure and HLA in healthy donors. TCRdb's copy holds only in-frame clones and misses some; the assay was immunoSEQ multiplex PCR. Of under 75,000 clones in the sample, 95% are singletons; the top ten hold around 7%. The specimen was PBMCs. The receptors derive from a woman younger than 30 in good health and CMV-seropositive.

The CDR3 protein is CAWTAGVLETQYF. CDR3 sequence (DNA): TGTGCCTGGACGGCGGGGGTACTGGAGACCCAGTACTTC. The V and J genes are TRBV30 and TRBJ2-5, with 7 bases matching TRBD2. Germline V CDR1 and CDR2: GTSNPN, SVGIG (reference sequence). Losses at the gene ends were 4 bases for V and 5 bases for J; bases not matched to a gene: 7. The CDR3 is made up of 13 amino acids.

Note on this clone: The sample carries other DNA sequences with the same CDR3. The chain links TRBV5-1 to TRBJ1-2, with 9 nucleotides matching TRBD1. CDR1 is SGHRS and CDR2 is YFSETQ in the germline V gene. The CDR3 contains 15 residues. V shed 0 bases, J shed 2 bases, and the junction held 2 bases outside the gene matches. This CDR3 reads CASSLGTGENYGYTF. The CDR3 DNA sequence: TGCGCCAGCAGCTTGGGGACAGGGGAGAACTATGGCTACACCTTC.

The genes are TRBV5-1 and TRBJ2-3, with 7 nucleotides matching TRBD2. The CDR3 length is 16 residues. Germline assignment: CDR1 SGHRS and CDR2 YFSETQ. Germline trimming cut 0 bases from V and 6 bases from J; bases unmatched to any gene: 10. The CDR3 is CASSLEYGAGADTQYF. CDR3 DNA sequence: TGCGCCAGCAGCTTGGAATACGGCGCGGGAGCGGATACGCAGTATTTT.

The gene calls are TRBV4-2 and TRBJ2-1; 10 bases agree with TRBD1. The CDR3 runs 20 residues. V lost 0 bases to trimming and J lost 5 bases; unmatched junction nucleotides: 16. Per the germline V gene, CDR1 is LGHNA and CDR2 is YNFKEQ. The CDR3 here is CASSQDIWRGRDRGNNEQFF. In DNA, the CDR3 is TGTGCCAGCAGCCAAGATATATGGAGGGGCCGGGACAGGGGAAACAATGAGCAGTTCTTC.

The V call is TRBV5-1, the J call TRBJ1-2, with D perhaps matching TRBD1 (5 bases). Trimming shortened V by 0 bases and J by 6 bases, and 9 bases separated the two germline ends. The CDR3 extends over 13 amino acids. CDR1 and CDR2 (germline): SGHRS, YFSETQ. As DNA, the CDR3 is TGCGCCAGCAGCTTGGCCGGGGGGAATGGCTACACCTTC. It specifies CASSLAGGNGYTF.

CDR3 amino acids: CASRLVGTQYF. The CDR3 DNA reads TGTGCCAGCAGACTAGTGGGGACCCAGTACTTC. The chain couples TRBV2 to TRBJ2-5, with a possible D match to TRBD2 (5 bases). V lost 6 bases and J lost 7, with 9 bases in between. Germline CDR1 is SNHLY and CDR2 is FYNNEI. The CDR3 has 11 residues.

This clone was seen once. This chain connects TRBV6-5 to TRBJ1-4; no reliable D call. CDR3 size: 11 residues. Germline CDR1 and CDR2: MNHEY and SVGAGI. V lost 8 bases, J lost 4 bases, and 5 bases lay in between. The CDR3 loop is CASGHNEKLFF. CDR3 nucleotide sequence: TGTGCCAGCGGCCATAATGAAAAACTGTTTTTT.

The rearrangement links TRBV6-1 to TRBJ2-3, with D possibly matching TRBD1 (6 bases). This CDR3 is built from 17 residues. CDR1 is MNHNS, CDR2 SASEGT, per germline. Trimming pared 2 bases from V and 7 bases from J, leaving 22 bases between. The CDR3 spells CASSEMPPGHRVNTQYF. The CDR3 DNA reads as TGTGCCAGCAGTGAAATGCCGCCGGGACACCGTGTGAATACGCAGTATTTT.

The J gene is TRBJ1-5, the V gene TRBV2, with D perhaps TRBD1 (5 bases). V was trimmed by 6 bases and J by 7 bases, leaving 10 bases between them. The length of the CDR3 is 12 residues. Germline V lookup: CDR1 SNHLY, CDR2 FYNNEI. The chain's CDR3 is CASSFQGQPQHF. CDR3 nucleotides: TGTGCCAGCAGCTTTCAGGGCCAGCCCCAGCATTTT. Drawing the rest from reference TRBV2 and TRBJ1-5, the complete variable domain is EPEVTQTPSHQVTQMGQEVILRCVPISNHLYFYWYRQILGQKVEFLVSFYNNEISEKSEIFDDQFSVERPDGSNFTLKIRSTKLEDSAMYFCASSFQGQPQHFGDGTRLSIL.

The chain links TRBV28 to TRBJ1-2, with TRBD1 identical over 7 bases. This CDR3 region has 15 residues. Trimming removed 5 bases from V and 5 bases from J; junction bases left unmatched: 11. Germline CDR1 MDHEN, CDR2 SYDVKM. CDR3 nucleotides: TGTGCCAGCAGTACCCGGGACAGCAATTCTTATGGCTACACCTTC. Residues: CASSTRDSNSYGYTF.

J is TRBJ1-1 and V is TRBV19; no clear D. Between the trimmed V and J ends, which lost 1 base and 3 bases, there was a span of 6 bases. The CDR3 spans 13 residues. Germline V gene sequence: CDR1 LNHDA, CDR2 SQIVND (reference sequence). This CDR3 is CASSIGGYTEAFF. The CDR3 DNA sequence: TGTGCCAGTAGTATAGGCGGATACACTGAAGCTTTCTTT.

The chain combines TRBV30 with TRBJ1-2; D gene unclear. This CDR3 spans 11 amino acids. V was pared by 0 bases and J by 8 bases, with 7 bases between. The V gene's germline CDR1 is GTSNPN and CDR2 SVGIG (reference sequence). CDR3 sequence: CAWSVLEGYTF. The DNA for the CDR3 is TGTGCCTGGAGTGTACTTGAAGGCTACACCTTC.

The V and J genes are TRBV29-1 and TRBJ1-2; D gene unclear. The CDR3 has 9 amino acids. CDR1 is SQVTM and CDR2 is ANQGSEA in the germline V gene. CDR3 sequence (DNA): TGCATCTGCTTCAGAGGCTACACCTTC. Amino acid sequence: CICFRGYTF.

V gene TRBV6-5 combines with J gene TRBJ1-1; D may be TRBD1 (6 bases). CDR3 length: 14 amino acids. V was pared by 6 bases and J by 0 bases, with 11 bases between. CDR1 is MNHEY, CDR2 SVGAGI, per germline. The CDR3: CASRNTGMNTEAFF. CDR3 bases: TGTGCCAGCAGAAACACAGGGATGAACACTGAAGCTTTCTTT.